Detailed here is one TCR beta chain. The target of this receptor is not known. One end of the junction is discordant with germline, which a read error may explain. This entry is derived from a study of blood T cell repertoires in COVID-19 (TCRdb year 2020). For the wider study: The collaborator samples originated in the United States, Italy and Spain and spanned the acute and convalescent phases of COVID-19. The prospective study material was composed of cDNA or gDNA derived from T cells, B-cell-depleted T cells, or PBMCs. Sample metadata almost always included a de-identified subject ID, COVID-19 status, age in years and sex. The samples were drawn from two sources: the first 160 participants of the ongoing ImmuneRACE study, and some 1,300 subjects contributed by 6 global collaborators. The repertoires were released in a freely available public database intended as a resource for research on the immune response to SARS-CoV-2. Deeply sampled blood TCRbeta repertoires from subjects exposed to, actively infected with, or recovered from COVID-19 were included in the dataset. Where available, HLA class I and class II types were obtained from metadata supplied by the sample provider rather than from assay-based typing.

Collaborating institutions collected whole blood in K2EDTA tubes following their own protocols. For TCRbeta analysis, collaborators shipped samples in one of three forms: frozen whole blood, isolated PBMCs, or DNA extracted from either of those sample types. TCRbeta CDR3 regions were amplified from genomic DNA by means of the immunoSEQ Assay, a bias-controlled multiplex PCR. The original methods were these. The number of nucleated cells in each sample was estimated by amplification of reference gene primers within the assay. To quantify the absolute abundance of each unique TCRbeta CDR3 rearrangement, sequence reads were collapsed and filtered. For each sample, productive Simpson clonality was calculated as the square root of Simpson's diversity index across productive rearrangements. TCRdb provides this immuneACCESS table in a form limited to in-frame rearrangements. Some clones are lacking; in checked studies, under half of them reflect an unresolved V gene, and why the rest are absent is not known. D and trimming come from the DNA, and the V and J calls and clone size come from that table. This sample holds 45,000 or so clones; roughly 80% were observed only once. The leading ten clones occupy around 20% of the sample.

Findings and caveats that apply to the study as a whole: The quantity of clinical and demographic metadata differed by source and by participant and was supplied without curation.

This TCR derives from a man aged 65 to 79 with acute or convalescent COVID-19. What was sequenced was peripheral blood.

The nucleotides read TGTGCCAGCAGCCCACAGGGGTCTAAGGAAAAACTGTTTTTT. This encodes CASSPQGSKEKLFF. The chain employs TRBV7-2 and TRBJ1-4, with TRBD1 identical over 7 junction bases. The germline V gene supplies CDR1 SGHTA and CDR2 FQGNSA. The CDR3 spans 14 residues, from the cysteine through the phenylalanine. Only the CDR3 part of the read is kept: 42 bases, read in frame from the first base.